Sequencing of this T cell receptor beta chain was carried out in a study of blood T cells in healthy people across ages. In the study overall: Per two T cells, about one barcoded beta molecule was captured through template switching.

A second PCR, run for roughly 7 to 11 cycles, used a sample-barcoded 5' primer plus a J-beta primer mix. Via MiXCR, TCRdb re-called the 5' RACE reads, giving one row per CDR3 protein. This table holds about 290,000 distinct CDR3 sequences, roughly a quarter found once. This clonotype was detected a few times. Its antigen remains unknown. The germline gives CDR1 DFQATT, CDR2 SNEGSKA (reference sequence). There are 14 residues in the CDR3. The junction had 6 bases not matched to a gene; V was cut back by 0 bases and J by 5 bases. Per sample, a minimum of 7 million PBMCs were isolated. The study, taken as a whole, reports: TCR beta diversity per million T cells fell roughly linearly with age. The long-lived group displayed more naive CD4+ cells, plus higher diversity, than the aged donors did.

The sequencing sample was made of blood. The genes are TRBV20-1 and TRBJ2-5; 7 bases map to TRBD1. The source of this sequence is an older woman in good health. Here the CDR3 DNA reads TGCAGTGCTAGAGATCAAGGGGGCGAGGAGACCCAGTACTTC. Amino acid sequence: CSARDQGGEETQYF.